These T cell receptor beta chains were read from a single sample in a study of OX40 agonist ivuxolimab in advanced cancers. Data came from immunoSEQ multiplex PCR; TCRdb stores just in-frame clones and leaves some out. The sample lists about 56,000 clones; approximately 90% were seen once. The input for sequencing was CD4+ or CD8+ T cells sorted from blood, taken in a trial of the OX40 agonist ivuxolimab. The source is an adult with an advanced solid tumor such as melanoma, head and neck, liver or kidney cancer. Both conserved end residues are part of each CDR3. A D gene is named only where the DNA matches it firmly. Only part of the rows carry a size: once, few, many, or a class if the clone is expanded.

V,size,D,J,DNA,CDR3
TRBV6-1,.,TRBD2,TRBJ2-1,TGTGCCAGCAGTGTTGGGACTACCTGGGGCTCCTACAATGAGCAGTTCTTC,CASSVGTTWGSYNEQFF
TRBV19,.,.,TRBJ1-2,TGTGCCAGTAGTATAGGGGCAGGAGTGGGACCTAACTATGGCTACACCTTC,CASSIGAGVGPNYGYTF
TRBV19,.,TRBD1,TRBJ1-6,TGTGCCAGCAGGACAGGGTTTAATTCACCCCTCCACTTT,CASRTGFNSPLHF
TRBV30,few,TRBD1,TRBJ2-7,TGTGCCTGGGGACAGGGCTCCTACGAGCAGTACTTC,CAWGQGSYEQYF
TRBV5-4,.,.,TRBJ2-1,TGTGCCAGCAGCTTAGGGGGACAAAGCTCCTACAATGAGCAGTTCTTC,CASSLGGQSSYNEQFF
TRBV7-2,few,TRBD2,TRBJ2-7,TGTGCCAGCAGCTTAGGGCGGGGGGTGTCCTCCTACGAGCAGTACTTC,CASSLGRGVSSYEQYF
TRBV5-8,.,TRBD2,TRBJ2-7,TGTGCCAGCAGCACGTCTAGCGGGAGGGCCCCGGAGCAGTACTTC,CASSTSSGRAPEQYF
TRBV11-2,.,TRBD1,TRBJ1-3,TGTGCCAGCAGACCACAGGGGGCGAAGGGCACCATATATTTT,CASRPQGAKGTIYF
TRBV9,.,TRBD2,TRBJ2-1,TGTGCCAGCAGCATCGGGACTAGCGACTACAATGAGCAGTTCTTC,CASSIGTSDYNEQFF
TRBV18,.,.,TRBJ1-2,TGTGCCAGCTCGGGGGCTAACTATGGCTACACCTTC,CASSGANYGYTF
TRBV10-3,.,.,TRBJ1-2,TGTGCCATCAGTGAGTCTTTAGGGAGCTATGGCTACACCTTC,CAISESLGSYGYTF
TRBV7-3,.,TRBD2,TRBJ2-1,TGTGCCAGCAGCTTCCGGGCGGGAGTGGGTAAGGAGCAGTTCTTC,CASSFRAGVGKEQFF
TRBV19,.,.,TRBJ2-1,TGTGCCAGTAGTATGCAGGGTTGGCACAATGAGCAGTTCTTC,CASSMQGWHNEQFF
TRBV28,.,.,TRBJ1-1,TGTGCCAGCAGTTTACTGGGGTCGGGCACTGAAGCTTTCTTT,CASSLLGSGTEAFF
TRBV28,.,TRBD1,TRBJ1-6,TGTGCCAGCAGTTTATACGGACAGGAACATTCACCCCTCCACTTT,CASSLYGQEHSPLHF
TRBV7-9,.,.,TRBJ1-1,TGTGCCAGCAGCCCGCGCCCGGGACAAGAGAACACTGAAGCTTTCTTT,CASSPRPGQENTEAFF
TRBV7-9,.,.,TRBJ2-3,TGTGCCAGCAGCTTATCGATTAGCACAGATACGCAGTATTTT,CASSLSISTDTQYF
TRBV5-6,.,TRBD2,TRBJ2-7,TGTGCCAGCAGCTTGTGGGGACTAGCGAACTACGAGCAGTACTTC,CASSLWGLANYEQYF
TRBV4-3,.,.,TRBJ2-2,TGCGCCAGCAGCCAAGATCCCGGACCAAGGGACACCGGGGAGCTGTTTTTT,CASSQDPGPRDTGELFF
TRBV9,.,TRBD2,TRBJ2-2,TGTGCCAGCAGCGTAGCACTAGCGGGGGCCGCCGGGGAGCTGTTTTTT,CASSVALAGAAGELFF
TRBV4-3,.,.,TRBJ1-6,TGCGCCAGCAGCCAAGCTGGAGGGGGCTATAATTCACCCCTCCACTTT,CASSQAGGGYNSPLHF
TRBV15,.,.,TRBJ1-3,TGTGCCACCGGGCCTCCTCGGGGAAACACCATATATTTT,CATGPPRGNTIYF
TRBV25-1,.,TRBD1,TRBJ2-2,TGTGCCAGCAGTCTCCGGGACAGAAACACCGGGGAGCTGTTTTTT,CASSLRDRNTGELFF
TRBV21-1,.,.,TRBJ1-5,TGTGCCAGCAGCAAAGTGGACCCACTAACGCAATCTTATAGCAATCAGCCCCAGCATTTT,CASSKVDPLTQSYSNQPQHF
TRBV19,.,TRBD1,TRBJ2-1,TGTGCCAGTAGTACCCCGGGACAGGGACGGAATGAGCAGTTCTTC,CASSTPGQGRNEQFF
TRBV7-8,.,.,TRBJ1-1,TGTGCCAGCAGCTTAGCTTTGGGGGATGGTACTGAAGCTTTCTTT,CASSLALGDGTEAFF
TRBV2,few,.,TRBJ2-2,TGTGCCAGCAGAAGGACAGCGAACACCGGGGAGCTGTTTTTT,CASRRTANTGELFF
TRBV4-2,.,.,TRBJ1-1,TGTGCCAGCAGCCAAGGTGATTACACTGAAGCTTTCTTT,CASSQGDYTEAFF
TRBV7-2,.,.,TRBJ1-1,TGTGCTACAAACGGCCGGGACGTACTGAACACTGAAGCTTTCTTT,CATNGRDVLNTEAFF
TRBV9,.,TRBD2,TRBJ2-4,TGTGCCAGCAGCGTAGAGGCAACTAGCGCCGGGAACATTCAGTACTTC,CASSVEATSAGNIQYF
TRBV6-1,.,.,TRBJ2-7,TGTGCCAGCAGGGCCCTCGCTCCAGGGACCTACGAGCAGTACTTC,CASRALAPGTYEQYF
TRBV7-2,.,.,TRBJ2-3,TGTGCCAGCAGCTTAGGGGTCGGTGCCGATACGCAGTATTTT,CASSLGVGADTQYF
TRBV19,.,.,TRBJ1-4,TGTGCCAGCGCCGCCGGGGGTACTGAAAAACTGTTTTTT,CASAAGGTEKLFF
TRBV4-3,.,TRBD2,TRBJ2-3,TGCGCCAGCAGCTACGAAGCGGGGGGGTCGGCAGATACGCAGTATTTT,CASSYEAGGSADTQYF
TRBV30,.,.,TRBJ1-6,TGTGCCTGGAGTAGTATCGGTTCACCCCTCCACTTT,CAWSSIGSPLHF
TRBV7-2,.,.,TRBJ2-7,TGTGCCAGCAGCTCAGTGAACTTGCTCGAGCAGTACTTC,CASSSVNLLEQYF
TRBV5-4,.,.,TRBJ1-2,TGTGCCAGCAGCTCCCCCTTGAACAGATATGGCTACACCTTC,CASSSPLNRYGYTF
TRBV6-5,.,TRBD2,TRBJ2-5,TGTGCCAGCAGCAATAGCGGGGTGGGGCAAGAGACCCAGTACTTC,CASSNSGVGQETQYF
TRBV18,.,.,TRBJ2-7,TGTGCCAGCTCCCCGGGGGTACAGCATAACTACGAGCAGTACTTC,CASSPGVQHNYEQYF
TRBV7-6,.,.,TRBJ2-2,TGTGCCAGCAGCGCCTCCATGGTTACCGGGGAGCTGTTTTTT,CASSASMVTGELFF
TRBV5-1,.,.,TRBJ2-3,TGCGCCAGCCAAGATTCCTCCTATACGCAGTATTTT,CASQDSSYTQYF
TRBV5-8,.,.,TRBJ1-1,TGTGCCAGCAGCTTAGCGGGGTACACTGAAGCTTTCTTT,CASSLAGYTEAFF
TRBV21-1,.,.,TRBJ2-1,TGTGCCAGCAGCAAATCAGGGGACAGAGCTTACAATGAGCAGTTCTTC,CASSKSGDRAYNEQFF
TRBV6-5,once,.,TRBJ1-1,TGTGCCAGCAACAGCGCGAACACTGAAGCTTTCTTT,CASNSANTEAFF
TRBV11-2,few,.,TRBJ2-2,TGTGCCAGCATGGGACCGAACACCGGGGAGCTGTTTTTT,CASMGPNTGELFF
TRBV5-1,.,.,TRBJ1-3,TGCGCCAGCAGCTTGGCTGGGTATGGAAACACCATATATTTT,CASSLAGYGNTIYF
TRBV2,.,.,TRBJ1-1,TGTGCCAGCAGTGAAAGAGCCGCCAGGGTCACTGAAGCTTTCTTT,CASSERAARVTEAFF
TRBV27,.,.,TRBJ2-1,TGTGCCAGCAGTTTATCGGGGCTAGCTGGGCAGTTCTTC,CASSLSGLAGQFF
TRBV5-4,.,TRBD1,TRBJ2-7,TGTGCCAGCAGTCCTGACAGGGCCTTCTCCTACGAGCAGTACTTC,CASSPDRAFSYEQYF
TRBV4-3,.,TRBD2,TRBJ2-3,TGCGCCAGCAGCCAAGATCTTGATAGCGGGGCTTTAGATACGCAGTATTTT,CASSQDLDSGALDTQYF
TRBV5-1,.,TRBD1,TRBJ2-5,TGCGCCAGCAGCGAGGGACAGGGGGGAGAGACCCAGTACTTC,CASSEGQGGETQYF
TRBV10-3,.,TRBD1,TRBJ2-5,TGTGCCATCAGTGAACAGGGGACAGAGACCCAGTACTTC,CAISEQGTETQYF
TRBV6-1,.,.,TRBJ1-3,TGTGCCAGCAGTTCCCGACAGGTGGGAAACACCATATATTTT,CASSSRQVGNTIYF
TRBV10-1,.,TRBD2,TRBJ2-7,TGCGCCAGCAGGCCTCCGTGGGAGGGAGGGGATTCCTACGAGCAGTACTTC,CASRPPWEGGDSYEQYF
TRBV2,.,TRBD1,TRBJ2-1,TGTGCCAGCAGTGAGGGAACAGGGGTTTCCTACAATGAGCAGTTCTTC,CASSEGTGVSYNEQFF